This T cell receptor beta chain stems from a study of cytomegalovirus exposure and HLA in healthy donors. PCR used 60 Vbeta primers and 13 Jbeta primers. Sequenced by immunoSEQ multiplex PCR; TCRdb stores in-frame clones only, minus some. The table shows 75,000 to 80,000 clones, with around two thirds occurring only once. The receptor was isolated from a man in his 60s in good health and CMV-seropositive. Sequenced: PBMCs.

This CDR3 is CASSEAGPYEQYF. DNA of the CDR3: TGTGCCAGCAGTGAAGCGGGGCCCTACGAGCAGTACTTC. This sequence joins TRBV2 and TRBJ2-7, with TRBD1 as a possible D gene (5 bases). The CDR3 is made up of 13 amino acids. V was shortened by 0 bases and J by 2 bases, with 5 bases between the two germline ends. Germline V lookup: CDR1 SNHLY, CDR2 FYNNEI. Full variable domain (outside the CDR3, taken from reference TRBV2 and TRBJ2-7): EPEVTQTPSHQVTQMGQEVILRCVPISNHLYFYWYRQILGQKVEFLVSFYNNEISEKSEIFDDQFSVERPDGSNFTLKIRSTKLEDSAMYFCASSEAGPYEQYFGPGTRLTVT.